This T cell receptor (beta chain) stems from a study of T-cell reconstitution after alpha-beta-depleted transplantation in children (dated by TCRdb to the mid-2010s). Context from the whole study: The study quantitatively tracked T-cell immune reconstitution after TCRalphabeta/CD19-depleted allogeneic hematopoietic cell transplantation in children using TCR repertoire profiling.

The method behind the library was PCR. These reads were obtained on an Illumina HiSeq 2500. TCR libraries were prepared with molecular barcoding, using unique molecular identifiers to normalize TCRbeta repertoire quantification. TCRdb reanalyzed the raw reads on its own, using fastp at Q25 for trimming and MiXCR for clone calling, and kept in-frame beta chains. Rows matching on CDR3 protein sequence are summarized as one entry with the most common DNA and genes. Within this sample are 500,000 to 600,000 distinct CDR3 sequences, with around 20% of them counted one time only. The ten biggest clones cover about 3.1% of the sample. Between the V and J ends, shortened by 8 bases and 0 bases respectively, the junction contains 16 bases. The CDR3 measures 15 amino acids from cysteine to phenylalanine. The DNA shown is the 45-base CDR3, in frame from base 1. As concerns this clonotype: The antigen it recognizes is unknown. The sample holds no much larger clone one base away, and base qualities are not on file.

Recombination linked TRBV12-3 or TRBV12-4 to TRBJ1-1; TRBD1 is a possible D gene, resting on 6 matching bases. The source was PBMCs from the stem cell graft donor, collected from the stem cell graft. This clonotype was sampled from a human donor who donated a stem cell graft to a child with acute lymphoblastic leukemia. The CDR3 region has the sequence CASPTGGGMNTEAFF. The DNA reads TGTGCCAGCCCAACGGGGGGCGGCATGAACACTGAAGCTTTCTTT.